What follows describes a single T cell receptor beta chain. Sequencing used immunoSEQ multiplex PCR; TCRdb keeps in-frame clones, though not all of them. The data hold some 90,000 clones, with about 94% observed a single time. The sample is drawn from a study of OX40 agonist ivuxolimab in advanced cancers. CDR1 and CDR2 (germline): SGHTA, FQGTGA. The CDR3 is made up of 14 amino acids. V was clipped by 5 bases and J by 6 bases, with 14 bases between them. The TCR was taken from an adult with an advanced solid tumor such as melanoma, head and neck, liver or kidney cancer. The sample consisted of CD4+ or CD8+ T cells sorted from blood, taken in a trial of the OX40 agonist ivuxolimab. The V call is TRBV7-3, the J call TRBJ2-1; D ambiguous. The CDR3 region has the DNA TGTGCCAGCAGCAACACAGTGGTTAGCAATGAGCAGTTCTTC. Translating gives CASSNTVVSNEQFF.